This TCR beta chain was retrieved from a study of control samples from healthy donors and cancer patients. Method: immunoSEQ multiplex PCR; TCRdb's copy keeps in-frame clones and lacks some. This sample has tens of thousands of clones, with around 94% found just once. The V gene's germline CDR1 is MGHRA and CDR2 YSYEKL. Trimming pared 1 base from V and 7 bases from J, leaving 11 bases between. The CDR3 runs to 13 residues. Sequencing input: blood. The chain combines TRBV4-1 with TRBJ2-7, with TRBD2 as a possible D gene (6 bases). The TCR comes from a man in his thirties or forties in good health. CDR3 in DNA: TGCGCCAGCAGCCAAGGTGGGGCGGGGGAGCAGTACTTC. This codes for CASSQGGAGEQYF.